This TCR beta chain derives from a study of regulatory T cells in long-lasting Graves disease (dated by TCRdb to the early 2020s). Some background on the complete study: Patients with newly diagnosed Graves' disease had been on antithyroid drugs for under 3 months. This study used TCR sequencing and RNA sequencing of peripheral blood to compare persistent Graves' disease patients against newly diagnosed Graves' disease patients. The study took place in China and was registered as a clinical trial. A total of some 35 samples underwent TCR sequencing, from some 13 patients with persistent Graves' disease and about 20 patients with newly diagnosed Graves' disease.

This specimen's time point label, per the study, means: newly diagnosed GD, antithyroid drugs for less than 3 months. For both TCR sequencing and RNA sequencing, RNA was extracted from PBMCs in TRIzol. The diagnosis of Graves' disease followed American Thyroid Association guidelines. Patients for the study were recruited at an endocrinology department in Xi'an, China. Each patient gave about 10 milliliters of peripheral blood, collected in an EDTA anticoagulant tube. Ficoll Paque Plus density gradient separation was used to isolate PBMCs, and no additional T cell sorting was done. An Agilent 2100 Bioanalyzer and agarose gel were used to assess RNA quality, and a NanoDrop 2000 was used to measure RNA concentration. The germline V gene (reference sequence) sets CDR1 to LNHDA and CDR2 to SQIVND. Unmatched junction bases come to 14, with V trimmed by 7 bases and J by 4 bases. The CDR3 contains 19 residues, cysteine and phenylalanine counted. The only DNA kept is the CDR3, 57 bases in frame from the first base.

Study-wide conclusions, independent of this receptor: Sequencing and analysis were limited to the TCR beta chain. Preferential use of TRBV28, TRBJ1-2 and TRBJ2-5 was observed in persistent disease, whereas TRBV20-1 and TRBJ2-1 were favored in newly diagnosed disease. More public clonotypes were shared among persistent patients (under 3,000) than among newly diagnosed patients (966). The study examined only peripheral blood because the primary lesion, thyroid tissue, could not be accessed. The small sample size was acknowledged by the authors as a limitation that may reduce accuracy. Lower TCR Shannon entropy and fewer highly expanded clones were observed in persistent Graves' disease patients than in newly diagnosed patients, which suggested clonal expansion.

This clonotype occurred many times. Its binding antigen is unknown. No base quality values were provided; no much bigger clone lies one nucleotide off. The receptor library was made with multiplex PCR. The reads were generated on an Illumina HiSeq 4000. iRepertoire HTBI primers and Arm-PCR amplification of CDR3 regions were used to construct TCR beta libraries. Before sequencing, the PCR products underwent gel purification. In the authors' own workflow: A total of 62 TRBV and approximately 13 TRBJ segments were identified across samples and were used for gene usage analysis of CDR3 amino acid clonotypes. COPE and FqMerger were used to merge filtered high-quality paired reads into contigs. BLAST was used to align contigs to the IMGT TRBV, TRBD and TRBJ reference genes, and CDR3 was defined following IMGT. Any clonotype with a frequency above 0.1% was counted as a highly expanded clone. Shannon entropy served as the measure of repertoire diversity, while the Gini coefficient captured V-J evenness. Clonotypes shared by more than one individual were considered public. TCRdb reran the public reads through fastp at Q25 and MiXCR, keeping productive beta chains. CDR3 protein duplicates are merged, each entry listing the most common genes and DNA. TCRdb's processing, not the authors', yielded these V and J calls. This sample comprises about half a million distinct CDR3 sequences, around 12% of them detected only once. The ten top clones hold almost 9% of the sample.

The same specimen was also included in a second study, on T cells in Graves' hyperthyroidism and ophthalmopathy. As that second paper reports: Stable Graves' hyperthyroidism was defined as the absence of progression to ophthalmopathy over 18 months of follow-up. Hyperthyroidism patients were aged 18 to 65 years and newly diagnosed, with disease duration of less than 2 months. Any patient with an uncontrolled infection, another autoimmune disease, pregnancy or lactation was excluded. Diagnoses were based on clinical symptoms, serum thyroxine and TRAb, thyroid ultrasound and orbital computed tomography. A first-round RT-PCR of the TCR CDR3 used the HTBI primer set with the Qiagen OneStep RT-PCR kit. Most expanded thyroid clonotypes (frequency above 0.001) were also detected in blood, suggesting blood repertoires may reflect thyroid immune responses. In cross-validation, a model built on a 13 V-J signature told ophthalmopathy apart from stable hyperthyroidism with approximately 90% sensitivity and about 81% specificity, and in testing the same model reached 80%/75%. In validation, the model predicted progression to ophthalmopathy a median of 6.5 months before onset, with over 55% sensitivity and about 72% specificity. A discovery cohort of roughly 96 patients, approximately 45 with Graves' ophthalmopathy and about 58 with stable Graves' hyperthyroidism, was used to find distinguishing TCR V-J signatures. An independent validation cohort of fewer than 20 hyperthyroidism patients and about 15 patients who later progressed to ophthalmopathy tested prospective prediction of ophthalmopathy. The 100 discovery patients were divided at random into training and test sets in a 7:3 ratio. In several Graves' hyperthyroidism patients, the study also compared T-cell repertoires from thyroid tissue with T-cell repertoires from blood. Following sampling, methimazole starting at 30 mg daily was given to hyperthyroidism patients, and high-dose intravenous methylprednisolone was given to ophthalmopathy patients. Libraries were constructed in a second round of multiplex PCR, after which size selection and purification were carried out. The libraries were sequenced on an Illumina HiSeq2000 using paired-end 100 bp reads. SOAPnuke was used to process the raw data, throwing out any read that contained adapters or uncalled bases, had a mean Phred below 15, or lacked an exact constant-primer or identifier match. COPE v1.2.5 was used to merge the high-quality paired reads, and each unique nucleotide sequence was defined as a clonotype. Clonotypes were aligned to IMGT TRBV, TRBD and TRBJ reference segments using MiTCR v1.1. The analysis included only V-J combinations with a frequency above 0.0001, which together covered 99% to 99.2% of the repertoires. A TCS score was defined as the ratio of F50 (clonal expansion) to E x V (chaos), with BLOSUM62-based TCRdist applied between CDR3 peptides within each V-J. Welch's t-statistics and random forest reduced around 510 V-J features to roughly 13, which were used in a naive Bayes classifier (R e1071). Sample size was not statistically predetermined, and investigators were not blinded to group allocation. According to the paper, TCR Vbeta CDR3 sequencing was carried out on about 140 peripheral blood samples, which came from 40 to 45 ophthalmopathy, roughly 75 hyperthyroidism and approximately 17 progressor patients.

This TCR was sampled from a woman in her 30s with Graves disease. Donor details come from another sample of the same person, matched by shared clones. The source was peripheral blood mononuclear cells (PBMCs), collected at new diagnosis, from a patient treated with antithyroid drugs. The rearranged segments are TRBV19 and TRBJ2-2, with 14 middle bases fitting TRBD2. The CDR3 has the sequence CASTGRGLAGVRSTGELFF. The sequence in DNA is TGTGCCAGTACTGGTCGGGGACTAGCGGGAGTAAGGAGCACCGGGGAGCTGTTTTTT. Where the CDR3 stops, the reference TRBV19 and TRBJ2-2 genes take over; the full variable domain is DGGITQSPKYLFRKEGQNVTLSCEQNLNHDAMYWYRQDPGQGLRLIYYSQIVNDFQKGDIAEGYSVSREKKESFPLTVTSAQKNPTAFYLCASTGRGLAGVRSTGELFFGEGSRLTVL.